These 4 T cell receptor beta chains share one sample of origin, sequenced in a study of blood T cells in healthy people across ages. The use of a sample-barcoded 5' primer and a J-beta primer mix characterized a second PCR of roughly 6 to 11 cycles. MiXCR, applied by TCRdb to the 5' RACE reads, yields one record per CDR3 protein. The table lists 1.5 million to 2 million distinct CDR3 sequences, about 30% of them singletons. Material: blood. These receptors all come from a woman younger than 45 in good health.

V usage is TRBV7-9 and J usage is TRBJ2-7, with TRBD1 matching over 7 bases. The V segment lost 2 bases and the J segment 2 bases; nucleotides outside the gene matches: 9. From germline, CDR1 is SEHNR and CDR2 FQNEAQ (reference sequence). The CDR3 is made up of 16 amino acids. CDR3 region: CASSLIDREPTYEQYF. The DNA of the CDR3 is TGTGCCAGCAGCTTAATAGACAGGGAACCCACCTACGAGCAGTACTTC.

This clonotype was found a few times. The genes are TRBV29-1 and TRBJ2-3, with D perhaps matching TRBD2 (5 bases). The CDR3 spans 14 residues. V was pared by 5 bases and J by 3 bases, with 15 bases between. In germline, CDR1 is SQVTM, CDR2 ANQGSEA. The DNA of the CDR3 is TGCAGCGTTCCCTACCCCGGACTGACAGATACGCAGTATTTT. Its translation is CSVPYPGLTDTQYF.

In this sample, this clonotype turned up many times. This sequence joins TRBV7-2 and TRBJ2-6; 9 bases fit TRBD1. The V segment lost 2 bases and the J segment 1 base; nucleotides outside the gene matches: 9. Germline CDR1 and CDR2: SGHTA and FQGNSA. This CDR3 is built from 19 residues. CDR3 sequence reads: CASSLKLGQGSSGANVLTF. Written as DNA, the CDR3 is TGTGCCAGCAGCTTAAAATTGGGACAGGGCTCATCTGGGGCCAACGTCCTGACTTTC. Full variable domain (missing parts from reference TRBV7-2 and TRBJ2-6): GAGVSQSPSNKVTEKGKDVELRCDPISGHTALYWYRQSLGQGLEFLIYFQGNSAPDKSGLPSDRFSAERTGGSVSTLTIQRTQQEDSAVYLCASSLKLGQGSSGANVLTFGAGSRLTVL.

A few counts support this clonotype. At one of its ends the junction is not consistent with the germline gene, which may arise from a read error. The V gene is TRBV9, the J gene TRBJ1-4; perhaps TRBD1 as D (5 bases). The germline gives CDR1 SGDLS, CDR2 YYNGEE. CDR3 length: 14 residues. The CDR3 spells CASNVDSRREKLFF. In DNA, the CDR3 is TGTGCCAGCAACGTAGACAGCCGAAGGGAAAAACTGTTTTTT.